This TCR beta chain was obtained from a study of T cell changes during pregnancy in multiple sclerosis. The CDR3 contains 13 residues. Germline loops: CDR1 GTSNPN, CDR2 SVGIG (reference sequence). With V trimmed by 0 bases and J by 4 bases, 2 bases remained unmatched. Clones were read by immunoSEQ multiplex PCR, and TCRdb kept only the in-frame ones, dropping some. The table shows about 57,000 clones, with about 91% occurring only once. This clonotype originated in a female donor with multiple sclerosis, enrolled in a pregnancy study. The sample consisted of CD4+ T cells from peripheral blood mononuclear cells, taken in the second trimester of pregnancy. The chain recombines TRBV30 with TRBJ1-1, with 7 positions matching TRBD1. CDR3 bases: TGTGCCTGGAGTGTAAACAGGGGCACTGAAGCTTTCTTT. Translated, it gives CAWSVNRGTEAFF.